Following are 26 T cell receptor beta chains from one sample sequenced in a study of T-cell memory formation after mild COVID-19. TCRdb redid the calling of the 5' RACE reads with MiXCR, one entry per CDR3 protein. The sample yields 350,000 or so distinct CDR3 sequences, about an eighth seen once. Material for sequencing was PBMCs or a T cell subset sorted from them (not recorded which). The receptors come from a man younger than 35 who had mild COVID-19 (a few samples of this study predate the infection). Cell type and time point are not known.

This clonotype came up a few times. This rearrangement joins TRBV4-1 to TRBJ1-1; D might be TRBD1 (5 bases). Germline CDR1 is MGHRA and CDR2 is YSYEKL. The CDR3 is 17 residues long. V lost 0 bases and J 1 base, leaving 15 bases between the germline ends. Here the CDR3 DNA reads TGCGCCAGCAGCCAAGAGCGTCCAGCGAGGGGGAACACTGAAGCTTTCTTT. Residues: CASSQERPARGNTEAFF.

The rearrangement uses TRBV5-4 and TRBJ1-1; D remains unclear. The CDR3 is made up of 12 amino acids. Germline CDR1 is SGHNT and CDR2 is YYREEE (reference sequence). The V end lost 4 bases, the J end lost 2 bases, and 6 bases lay between the germline ends. CDR3: CASSTINTEAFF. The CDR3, as DNA: TGTGCCAGCAGCACAATTAACACTGAAGCTTTCTTT. Full variable domain (rest looked up from reference TRBV5-4 and TRBJ1-1): ETGVTQSPTHLIKTRGQQVTLRCSSQSGHNTVSWYQQALGQGPQFIFQYYREEENGRGNFPPRFSGLQFPNYSSELNVNALELDDSALYLCASSTINTEAFFGQGTRLTVV.

This clonotype was detected a few times. V is TRBV12-3 or TRBV12-4 and J is TRBJ1-2, with a weak D call TRBD1 (6 bases). This CDR3 is built from 15 residues. The ends were cut back, 4 bases at V and 5 bases at J, with 17 bases in the middle. CDR3: CASSSISGAWYGYTF. The CDR3 nucleotides read TGTGCCAGCAGTTCAATCTCGGGGGCTTGGTATGGCTACACCTTC.

This clonotype occurred a few times. The chain has TRBV11-2 and TRBJ1-2; D is unclear. CDR1 SGHAT and CDR2 FQNNGV come from the germline V gene. The CDR3 spans 15 residues. With 5 bases removed from V and 4 bases from J, the gap between germline ends came to 17 bases. CDR3 coding DNA: TGTGCCAGCAGCCCGTCGGGGAATCCTGCCTATGGCTACACCTTC. Amino acid sequence: CASSPSGNPAYGYTF.

This clonotype was counted many times. The J gene is TRBJ2-5, the V gene TRBV20-1; tentative D call: TRBD2 (7 bases). The CDR3 runs 12 residues. V was clipped by 3 bases and J by 4 bases, with 9 bases between them. Per the germline V gene, CDR1 is DFQATT and CDR2 is SNEGSKA (reference sequence). CDR3 DNA sequence: TGCAGTGCTAGGCGGGGGCGAGAGACCCAGTACTTC. Translation: CSARRGRETQYF.

The V gene is TRBV3-1, the J gene TRBJ1-2; D unresolved. V was shortened by 3 bases and J by 8 bases, with 10 bases between the two germline ends. The length of the CDR3 is 12 residues. Germline loops: CDR1 LGHDT, CDR2 YNNKEL (reference sequence). This CDR3 reads CASSQGSGGYTF. CDR3 bases: TGTGCCAGCAGCCAGGGTTCGGGAGGCTACACCTTC.

This clonotype appeared a few times. V is TRBV7-2 and J is TRBJ2-1, with 10 positions matching TRBD1. J gave up 4 bases and V 1 base, and 4 bases lay outside the gene matches. CDR1 SGHTA and CDR2 FQGNSA come from the germline V gene. This CDR3 has 16 residues. As DNA, the CDR3 is TGTGCCAGCAGCTTAGAGGGACAGGGGCCTTACAATGAGCAGTTCTTC. Translating it yields CASSLEGQGPYNEQFF. Variable domain in full (rest from reference TRBV7-2 and TRBJ2-1): GAGVSQSPSNKVTEKGKDVELRCDPISGHTALYWYRQSLGQGLEFLIYFQGNSAPDKSGLPSDRFSAERTGGSVSTLTIQRTQQEDSAVYLCASSLEGQGPYNEQFFGPGTRLTVL.

This clonotype showed up just a few times. The rearrangement joins TRBV20-1 to TRBJ1-6; 8 bases are shared with TRBD1. Germline lookup yields CDR1 DFQATT and CDR2 SNEGSKA (reference sequence). Trimming took 6 bases from V and 10 from J; bases not matched to a gene: 8. The CDR3 is 13 amino acids. As DNA, the CDR3 is TGCAGTGCGCGGACAGGGTCCAGCTCACCCCTCCACTTT. Protein product: CSARTGSSSPLHF.

This clonotype was detected only a few times. The V gene is TRBV5-6, the J gene TRBJ2-7; D might be TRBD1 (6 bases). The germline gives CDR1 SGHDT, CDR2 YYEEEE. Trimming pared 3 bases from V and 5 bases from J, leaving 15 bases between. The CDR3 loop spans 14 amino acids. This chain's CDR3 is CASSSAGVSNEQYV. CDR3 DNA: TGTGCCAGCAGCTCCGCAGGGGTTAGTAACGAGCAGTACGTC.

This clonotype has ten or more counts. V and J are TRBV29-1 and TRBJ2-1; no clear D gene. This CDR3 region has 10 residues. Looked up from germline, CDR1 is SQVTM and CDR2 is ANQGSEA. Trimming shortened V by 7 bases and J by 7 bases, and 8 bases separated the two germline ends. The CDR3 sequence: CSAVENEQFF. The CDR3 DNA follows: TGCAGCGCCGTCGAAAATGAGCAGTTCTTC.

Many counts were recorded for this clonotype. This chain joins TRBV12-3 or TRBV12-4 and TRBJ1-1; TRBD1 is a possible D gene (5 bases). Trimming shortened V by 4 bases and J by 1 base, and 16 bases separated the two germline ends. This CDR3 is built from 16 residues. The DNA of the CDR3 is TGTGCCAGCAGTTACCGGGACGGGTTGAAGAACACTGAAGCTTTCTTT. This gives the protein CASSYRDGLKNTEAFF.

A few counts support this clonotype. The rearrangement links TRBV6-2 or TRBV6-3 to TRBJ1-1, with a tentative D call TRBD1 (5 bases). Trimming took off 3 bases at V and 4 bases at J, with 12 bases between the two ends. CDR1 is MNHEY, CDR2 SVGEGT, per germline. CDR3 length: 14 residues. In DNA form, the CDR3 reads TGTGCCAGCAGTTATGGGACGACGAGCACTGAAGCTTTCTTT. It encodes CASSYGTTSTEAFF.

This clonotype was detected only a few times. The chain joins TRBV9 to TRBJ2-3, with D hard to call. The V end lost 0 bases, the J end lost 0 bases, and 2 bases lay between the germline ends. The germline V gene encodes CDR1 SGDLS and CDR2 YYNGEE. This CDR3 contains 13 residues. For the CDR3, the DNA is TGTGCCAGCAGCGTAGACAGCACAGATACGCAGTATTTT. Amino acid sequence: CASSVDSTDTQYF.

This clonotype was seen ten or more times. This chain uses TRBV2 with TRBJ1-5; tentatively, D is TRBD1 (5 bases). There are 14 residues in the CDR3. Looked up from germline, CDR1 is SNHLY and CDR2 is FYNNEI. V was clipped by 4 bases and J by 5 bases, with 12 bases between them. The CDR3 DNA follows: TGTGCCAGCAGTGCTACAGGAAATGATCAGCCCCAGCATTTT. Encoded protein: CASSATGNDQPQHF. The variable domain in full, completed from reference TRBV2 and TRBJ1-5, reads EPEVTQTPSHQVTQMGQEVILRCVPISNHLYFYWYRQILGQKVEFLVSFYNNEISEKSEIFDDQFSVERPDGSNFTLKIRSTKLEDSAMYFCASSATGNDQPQHFGDGTRLSIL.

This clonotype was recorded once. V usage is TRBV6-4 and J usage is TRBJ1-1; D not certain. This CDR3 has 13 amino acids. Germline values: CDR1 MRHNA, CDR2 SNTAGT. The V end was cut by 3 bases, the J end by 3 bases, with 8 bases between. CDR3 in DNA: TGTGCCAGCAGTGAAGAACAATACACTGAAGCTTTCTTT. It encodes CASSEEQYTEAFF.

The genes are TRBV5-1 and TRBJ2-5; 9 nucleotides line up with TRBD1. Losses at the gene ends were 5 bases for V and 5 bases for J; bases not matched to a gene: 7. Germline CDR1 and CDR2: SGHRS and YFSETQ. The CDR3 runs 14 residues. Here the CDR3 reads CASRSGTGSETQYF. The CDR3 DNA reads as TGCGCCAGCAGATCCGGGACAGGGTCCGAGACCCAGTACTTC.

The chain has TRBV12-3 or TRBV12-4 and TRBJ2-5, with D possibly TRBD1 on 5 matching bases. Trimming took 4 bases from V and 6 from J, leaving 9 bases between them. The CDR3 has 12 residues. The CDR3 bases are TGTGCCAGCAGTTATGGGGCCCAGACCCAGTACTTC. Translated: CASSYGAQTQYF.

This clonotype appeared many times. The chain joins TRBV6-5 to TRBJ2-5, with a weak D call TRBD2 (6 bases). The CDR3 is 12 amino acids. The germline gives CDR1 MNHEY, CDR2 SVGAGI. Trimming removed 9 bases from V and 1 base from J, with 9 bases in between. CDR3 bases: TGTGCCAGTGGAGGGGCCCAAGAGACCCAGTACTTC. Protein: CASGGAQETQYF.

The rearrangement uses TRBV14 and TRBJ2-1, with TRBD2 matching over 7 bases. The length of the CDR3 is 17 residues. J gave up 4 bases and V 0 bases, and 9 bases lay outside the gene matches. CDR1 SGHDN and CDR2 FVKESK come from the germline V gene. The DNA of the CDR3 is TGTGCCAGCAGCCAAGATCCGGCGGGGGACCTATACAATGAGCAGTTCTTC. Translating gives CASSQDPAGDLYNEQFF.

This clonotype appeared many times. The V gene is TRBV12-3 or TRBV12-4, the J gene TRBJ1-5; possible D gene TRBD1, 5 bases. Trimming shortened V by 5 bases and J by 4 bases, and 9 bases separated the two germline ends. The CDR3 runs 13 residues. This CDR3 is CASSLRANQPQHF. CDR3 nucleotide sequence: TGTGCCAGCAGTCTCAGGGCTAATCAGCCCCAGCATTTT.

This clonotype was detected a few times. The chain has TRBV11-2 and TRBJ2-7, with D tentatively TRBD1 (6 bases). CDR3 length equals 14 residues. With 10 bases removed from V and 0 bases from J, the gap between germline ends came to 16 bases. CDR1 is SGHAT, CDR2 FQNNGV, per germline. CDR3 coding DNA: TGTGCCACCCGGCGGCAGGGGATCTCCTACGAGCAGTACTTC. Translation gives CATRRQGISYEQYF.

This clonotype was picked up a small number of times. This chain links TRBV5-1 with TRBJ2-3, with D perhaps matching TRBD2 (6 bases). The CDR3 is made up of 16 amino acids. Germline V gene lookup returns CDR1 SGHRS and CDR2 YFSETQ. The V end was cut by 0 bases, the J end by 0 bases, with 11 bases between. The DNA of the CDR3 is TGCGCCAGCAGCTTGGAGGGCGGGGACAGCACAGATACGCAGTATTTT. This encodes CASSLEGGDSTDTQYF.

At least ten counts were recorded for this clonotype. This sequence joins TRBV5-4 and TRBJ2-7; perhaps TRBD1 as D (6 bases). The germline gives CDR1 SGHNT, CDR2 YYREEE (reference sequence). V shed 4 bases and J shed 1 base, with 15 bases lying between them. The CDR3 runs to 15 residues. The CDR3 sequence: CASSRRTVQSYEQYF. The CDR3 DNA reads as TGTGCCAGCAGCCGTCGGACAGTTCAGTCCTACGAGCAGTACTTC.

The sample holds a few counts of this clonotype. The V call is TRBV11-2, the J call TRBJ2-1, with TRBD2 as a possible D gene (6 bases). The V end lost 5 bases, the J end lost 4 bases, and 12 bases lay between the germline ends. Germline values: CDR1 SGHAT, CDR2 FQNNGV. This CDR3 comprises 14 residues. The CDR3 DNA is TGTGCCAGCAGCGGGGGACTTTCGTACAATGAGCAGTTCTTC. Encoded protein: CASSGGLSYNEQFF.

This clonotype has at least ten counts. The chain is built from TRBV7-8 and TRBJ2-5; D remains ambiguous. The length of the CDR3 is 12 residues. CDR1 is SGHVS and CDR2 is FQNEAQ in the germline V gene. V shed 2 bases and J shed 13 bases, with 14 bases lying between them. The CDR3 region has the DNA TGTGCCAGCAGCTTATCATCCTTGGCCATGTACTTC. It codes for CASSLSSLAMYF.

The CDR3: CASSFSLYEQFF. CDR3 sequence (DNA): TGTGCCAGCAGTTTCTCCCTTTATGAGCAGTTCTTC. The chain uses TRBV12-3 or TRBV12-4 and TRBJ2-1, with D uncertain. V lost 3 bases and J 8 bases, leaving 8 bases between the germline ends. The CDR3 consists of 12 residues.